Each of the 22 T cell receptor beta chains below was sequenced from the same sample in a study of cytomegalovirus exposure and HLA in healthy donors (dated by TCRdb to about 2017). Libraries came from the immunoSEQ multiplex PCR assay. The multiplex PCR relied on a mix of 60 forward primers for TCR Vbeta segments and 13 reverse primers for TCR Jbeta segments. TCRdb obtained this table from immuneACCESS and retained in-frame rearrangements with V and J assigned. These tables miss some clones; where compared with another copy, unresolved V genes account for less than half of the shortfall, and the remainder is unexplained. This sample lists about 100,000 clones; roughly four fifths were detected once. Roughly 19% of the sample comes from the top ten. The sample was PBMCs. The source is a woman aged 55-70 years in good health and CMV-seropositive.

Note on this clone: Within the sample, other DNA sequences also encode this same CDR3. The rearrangement links TRBV6-1 to TRBJ2-7; 9 nucleotides agree with TRBD1. In germline, CDR1 is MNHNS, CDR2 SASEGT. The V gene end was trimmed by 6 bases and the J gene end by 7 bases; junction bases not matched to a gene: 13. The CDR3 length is 15 residues. The CDR3 sequence: CASRFMGQGRREQYF. The CDR3 DNA follows: TGTGCCAGCAGATTCATGGGACAGGGTCGAAGGGAGCAGTACTTC.

V and J are TRBV28 and TRBJ2-7, with a weak D call TRBD2 (6 bases). The V and J ends lost 4 bases and 7 bases respectively, with 20 bases between them. The CDR3 covers 15 residues. Germline CDR1 and CDR2: MDHEN and SYDVKM. CDR3: CASSSPGLAVGEQYF. The DNA of the CDR3 is TGTGCCAGCAGTTCGCCGGGGTTAGCGGTGGGTGAGCAGTACTTC.

The chain has TRBV4-1 and TRBJ2-1; D possibly corresponds to TRBD2 (6 bases). Trimming cost V 0 bases and J 0 bases, with 9 bases left between them. This CDR3 contains 16 residues. Per the germline V gene, CDR1 is MGHRA and CDR2 is YSYEKL. CDR3 coding DNA: TGCGCCAGCAGCCAAGATCGGAGGGTCTCCTACAATGAGCAGTTCTTC. Translating gives CASSQDRRVSYNEQFF.

The V call is TRBV5-6, the J call TRBJ1-4, with a tentative D call TRBD1 (6 bases). The V end was cut by 2 bases, the J end by 8 bases, with 13 bases between. This CDR3 comprises 14 residues. Germline V CDR1 and CDR2: SGHDT, YYEEEE. The CDR3 sequence is CASSLSPGQEKLFF. The CDR3 bases are TGTGCCAGCAGCTTAAGCCCTGGACAGGAAAAACTGTTTTTT. Full variable domain (missing parts from reference TRBV5-6 and TRBJ1-4): DAGVTQSPTHLIKTRGQQVTLRCSPKSGHDTVSWYQQALGQGPQFIFQYYEEEERQRGNFPDRFSGHQFPNYSSELNVNALLLGDSALYLCASSLSPGQEKLFFGSGTQLSVL.

V and J are TRBV5-1 and TRBJ2-3; 7 bases line up with TRBD1. The ends lost 3 bases at V and 0 bases at J; junction bases unmatched: 1. The CDR3 covers 14 residues. From germline, CDR1 is SGHRS and CDR2 YFSETQ. CDR3 bases: TGCGCCAGCAGCTCGGGACAGAGCACAGATACGCAGTATTTT. Protein product: CASSSGQSTDTQYF.

V and J are TRBV2 and TRBJ2-3; weak D call: TRBD1 (6 bases). V was pared by 7 bases and J by 1 base, with 12 bases between. The CDR3 totals 14 residues. Germline V gives CDR1 SNHLY, CDR2 FYNNEI. The CDR3: CASTPRGGTDTQYF. As DNA, the CDR3 is TGTGCCAGCACCCCCAGGGGAGGCACAGATACGCAGTATTTT.

This chain connects TRBV29-1 to TRBJ2-7; maybe TRBD2 (5 bases). The length of the CDR3 is 14 residues. V gave up 6 bases and J gave up 4 bases, with 19 bases separating them. In germline, CDR1 is SQVTM, CDR2 ANQGSEA. The CDR3 loop is CSVGGGGRRYEQYF. Here the CDR3 DNA reads TGCAGCGTCGGAGGTGGCGGCCGAAGGTACGAGCAGTACTTC.

This clone was counted only a few times. The chain carries TRBV5-4 and TRBJ1-1; 8 nucleotides agree with TRBD1. Trimming at V came to 3 bases and at J to 4 bases, leaving 8 bases not matched to a gene. This CDR3 comprises 15 residues. Per the germline V gene, CDR1 is SGHNT and CDR2 is YYREEE (reference sequence). In DNA, the CDR3 is TGTGCCAGCAGCTCTGACAGGGGCGTCGGCACTGAAGCTTTCTTT. Amino acids: CASSSDRGVGTEAFF. Based on the CDR3 plus reference TRBV5-4 and TRBJ1-1, the full variable domain is ETGVTQSPTHLIKTRGQQVTLRCSSQSGHNTVSWYQQALGQGPQFIFQYYREEENGRGNFPPRFSGLQFPNYSSELNVNALELDDSALYLCASSSDRGVGTEAFFGQGTRLTVV.

The genes are TRBV4-1 and TRBJ2-3; 8 bases agree with TRBD2. V shed 0 bases, J shed 7 bases, and the junction held 9 bases outside the gene matches. Germline-derived CDR1 and CDR2 are MGHRA and YSYEKL. The CDR3 extends over 16 amino acids. DNA for the CDR3: TGCGCCAGCAGCCAAGAGGCTAGCGGGTTTGGATATACGCAGTATTTT. Translation gives CASSQEASGFGYTQYF.

This rearrangement joins TRBV19 to TRBJ1-5, with D possibly TRBD1 on 6 matching bases. The length of the CDR3 is 14 residues. Trimming removed 8 bases at V and 8 bases at J, with 19 bases between. CDR1 LNHDA and CDR2 SQIVND come from the germline V gene (reference sequence). The CDR3: CASSIQGIGEPQHF. Written as DNA, the CDR3 is TGTGCCAGTTCGATACAGGGCATCGGGGAGCCCCAGCATTTT.

The chain recombines TRBV2 with TRBJ1-1; 8 nucleotides align to TRBD1. The germline gives CDR1 SNHLY, CDR2 FYNNEI. V lost 6 bases, J lost 6 bases, and 12 bases stayed unmatched. CDR3 length: 15 residues. This CDR3 reads CASRQRTGPLSEAFF. For the CDR3, the DNA is TGTGCCAGCAGACAACGGACAGGGCCTCTCTCTGAAGCTTTCTTT.

The chain joins TRBV5-5 to TRBJ1-1, with D perhaps matching TRBD1 (5 bases). The V end was cut by 1 base, the J end by 7 bases, with 11 bases between. CDR1 is SGHKS and CDR2 is YYEKEE in the germline V gene (reference sequence). CDR3 length equals 13 residues. The CDR3 DNA reads as TGTGCCAGCAGCTTGAGGGGTTTGGGTGAAGCTTTCTTT. Translated: CASSLRGLGEAFF.

V is TRBV9 and J is TRBJ2-1; D possibly corresponds to TRBD1 (6 bases). The CDR3 is 15 amino acids. The V gene lost 0 bases and the J gene lost 6 bases, with 13 bases spanning the gap. Germline V gene lookup returns CDR1 SGDLS and CDR2 YYNGEE. The CDR3 DNA reads TGTGCCAGCAGCGTAGGGGACACAAAAGGCAATGAGCAGTTCTTC. Protein: CASSVGDTKGNEQFF.

The chain links TRBV27 to TRBJ1-6; D ambiguous. Germline loops: CDR1 MNHEY, CDR2 SMNVEV (reference sequence). The V end lost 6 bases, the J end lost 0 bases, and 12 bases lay between the germline ends. There are 16 residues in the CDR3. CDR3 sequence: CASSFERSSYNSPLHF. CDR3 bases: TGTGCCAGCAGCTTCGAGAGGAGCTCCTATAATTCACCCCTCCACTTT.

This clone was detected only a few times. The chain couples TRBV5-1 to TRBJ2-1; TRBD2 matches at 11 bases. From germline, CDR1 is SGHRS and CDR2 YFSETQ. This CDR3 has 16 residues. V shed 0 bases, J shed 10 bases, and the junction held 9 bases outside the gene matches. As DNA, the CDR3 is TGCGCCAGCAGCTTGGAGGGGACTAGCGGCCGCAGGGAGCAGTTCTTC. Protein sequence: CASSLEGTSGRREQFF.

The chain combines TRBV29-1 with TRBJ1-5, with a possible D match to TRBD1 (6 bases). The V and J ends lost 5 bases and 5 bases respectively, with 10 bases between them. Germline lookup yields CDR1 SQVTM and CDR2 ANQGSEA. CDR3 length: 12 amino acids. CDR3 region: CSVQQGYQPQHF. CDR3 DNA: TGCAGCGTTCAACAGGGATATCAGCCCCAGCATTTT.

This sequence joins TRBV6-7 and TRBJ2-6, with TRBD2 identical over 10 bases. TRBV6-7 is an ORF, with its function uncertain. This CDR3 region has 15 residues. The trim removed 9 bases at V and 4 bases at J, leaving 6 bases unmatched. The CDR3 coding sequence is TGTGCCAGTTCTAGCGGGAGATCCGGGGCCAACGTCCTGACTTTC. Translated, it gives CASSSGRSGANVLTF.

The rearrangement joins TRBV5-6 to TRBJ2-3, with 11 bases that match TRBD1. The CDR3 is 18 residues long. V lost 3 bases to trimming and J lost 5 bases; unmatched junction nucleotides: 14. CDR1 is SGHDT, CDR2 YYEEEE, per germline. The CDR3 DNA is TGTGCCAGCAGCTCCCTTGGCCGGGACAGGGGGGTTCAAGATACGCAGTATTTT. As protein: CASSSLGRDRGVQDTQYF.

The V gene is TRBV5-6, the J gene TRBJ2-7; 9 positions match TRBD1. Germline V lookup: CDR1 SGHDT, CDR2 YYEEEE. This CDR3 has 14 residues. J lost 2 bases, V lost 3 bases, and 3 bases had no gene match. The CDR3 loop reads CASSWGQGPYEQYF. Written as DNA, the CDR3 is TGTGCCAGCAGCTGGGGACAGGGTCCCTACGAGCAGTACTTC.

V gene TRBV6-5 combines with J gene TRBJ1-2; D unresolved. Between the trimmed V and J ends, which lost 2 bases and 4 bases, there was a span of 11 bases. Germline assignment: CDR1 MNHEY and CDR2 SVGAGI. The CDR3 covers 14 residues. CDR3 DNA sequence: TGTGCCAGCAGTTACAGTCGGCTAGGCTATGGCTACACCTTC. Its translation is CASSYSRLGYGYTF.

The chain joins TRBV20-1 to TRBJ1-1, with D unclear. The CDR3 is 10 amino acids. V lost 3 bases to trimming and J lost 8 bases, with 7 bases between them. Germline V CDR1 and CDR2: DFQATT, SNEGSKA (reference sequence). CDR3 nucleotide sequence: TGCAGTGCTAGTGAGGGCGAAGCTTTCTTT. It codes for CSASEGEAFF.

J is TRBJ2-3 and V is TRBV11-2; 9 bases match TRBD1. The length of the CDR3 is 14 residues. The V segment lost 10 bases and the J segment 5 bases; nucleotides outside the gene matches: 10. CDR1 is SGHAT, CDR2 FQNNGV, per germline. The CDR3 coding sequence is TGTGCCACACAGACCGGGACAGGGCGAGATACGCAGTATTTT. Translating gives CATQTGTGRDTQYF.